This TCR beta chain comes out of a study of cytomegalovirus exposure and HLA in healthy donors. Overall study results and limits: A classifier reportedly called cytomegalovirus status with high sensitivity and specificity. Information on immune exposure was restricted to one variable (CMV serostatus). Presence/absence results assume similar sequencing depth per donor, which may not hold.

With 60 Vbeta and 13 Jbeta primers, the PCR was carried out. Repertoires were generated with immunoSEQ multiplex PCR, while TCRdb's copy carries only in-frame clones and drops some. The repertoire includes about 130,000 clones, 6.5% to 9.5% of them detected once, and 5% to 7% sits in the top ten. Between the trimmed V and J ends, which lost 2 bases and 4 bases, there was a span of 17 bases. CDR1 and CDR2 from the germline V gene are SGDLS and YYNGEE. This CDR3 spans 16 amino acids. Concerning this clone: What it binds is not known.

The chain has TRBV9 and TRBJ2-3, with D perhaps TRBD2 (8 bases). The receptor was isolated from a man aged 40-49 years in good health and CMV-seronegative. The material sequenced was PBMCs. The CDR3 loop is CASSVPVAGTADTQYF. In DNA, the CDR3 is TGTGCCAGCAGCGTCCCCGTAGCGGGGACAGCAGATACGCAGTATTTT.